The present T cell receptor (beta chain) was sequenced within a study of lymphopenia after photon versus proton radiotherapy (dated by TCRdb to between 2018 and 2021). Regarding the complete study: In patients with gastrointestinal tumors who developed high-grade lymphopenia, the study compared the immunological effects of photon radiation therapy with those of proton radiation therapy. The 20 patients in the cohort had gastrointestinal tumors, were treated with either photon or proton therapy, and subsequently developed lymphopenia. The goal of the study was to characterize the differences between the two radiation modalities in how they affect the immune system.

The library relied on the immunoSEQ multiplex PCR assay. Alongside multiparametric flow cytometry, deep sequencing of rearranged TCR beta loci was used to profile the T cell repertoires. As stored in TCRdb, this immuneACCESS dataset retains in-frame rearrangements with V and J assigned. A fraction of the clones does not appear; measured against another copy, unresolved V genes explain less than half of the discrepancy, and the remainder lacks a known reason. Here the sample has some 30,000 clones; 89% occur a single time. The ten largest make up approximately 6.6% of the sample. The sample holds one count of this clone. It has no known antigen specificity. One base away there is no much larger clone; base qualities are not given. The full study reports these points: Proton-treated patients stayed relatively stable during treatment, while photon-treated patients lost naive T cells and TCR diversity and gained effector/memory populations. After the lymphocyte count nadir, photon-treated repertoires showed oligoclonal expansion, especially of CD8+ Temra cells, which drove the drop in diversity. The survival association was examined only in patients who died, and the authors described better survival with proton therapy as a possibility, not as a demonstrated result. Across the cohort, a larger post-nadir drop in TCR diversity was inversely correlated with overall survival time among patients who died.

Measured from the cysteine to the phenylalanine, the CDR3 is 15 residues long. The only DNA kept is the CDR3, 45 bases in frame from the first base. For this chain, trimming is 1 base at the V end and 6 bases at the J end, and the number of junction bases without a gene match is 5. CDR1 and CDR2, per the germline V gene, are SGHNT and YENEEA. The material was peripheral blood, obtained from a patient treated with proton-based radiotherapy. Rearrangement joined TRBV11-3 to TRBJ2-1; 8 bases in the junction line up with TRBD1. The receptor was isolated from a woman in her 70s with pancreatic cancer. Some clones in this sample may be carry-over from other donors' samples. The CDR3 has the sequence CASSLGQGISNEQFF. The DNA sequence follows: TGTGCCAGCAGCTTAGGACAGGGGATCTCCAATGAGCAGTTCTTC.